These 21 T cell receptor beta chains came from one sample sequenced in a study of CD8+ T cells in alopecia areata. Following extraction, RNA underwent reverse transcription to cDNA, which served as the sequencing template. Generated by immunoSEQ multiplex PCR, the TCRdb table keeps only in-frame clones and is missing some. The sample lists under 70,000 clones; around 96% were seen once. This specimen was CD8+ T cells sorted from blood, taken at week 0. These receptors came from a human donor with alopecia areata.

The rearrangement joins TRBV5-1 to TRBJ2-7, with D possibly TRBD1 on 6 matching bases. V lost 2 bases, J lost 5 bases, and 14 bases lay in between. CDR3 size: 14 residues. Germline V gene sequence: CDR1 SGHRS, CDR2 YFSETQ. In DNA, the CDR3 is TGCGCCAGCAGCTTCGGCCAGGGGCAACACGAGCAGTACTTC. Amino acid sequence: CASSFGQGQHEQYF.

J is TRBJ1-1 and V is TRBV29-1; perhaps TRBD1 as D (6 bases). Looked up from germline, CDR1 is SQVTM and CDR2 is ANQGSEA. Trimming stripped 4 bases from V and 4 bases from J, with 13 bases between. The CDR3 sequence is 13 residues long. CDR3 sequence reads: CSVVGRGGTEAFF. In DNA, the CDR3 is TGCAGCGTTGTTGGTAGGGGGGGCACTGAAGCTTTCTTT.

The gene calls are TRBV15 and TRBJ1-5, with 7 bases aligning to TRBD1. V lost 10 bases and J lost 1; bases outside the gene matches: 4. Per the germline V gene, CDR1 is LNHNV and CDR2 is YYDKDF (reference sequence). The CDR3 is made up of 13 amino acids. The DNA for the CDR3 is TGTGCCATCAGACAGGGAAGCAATCAGCCCCAGCATTTT. The encoded protein is CAIRQGSNQPQHF.

V gene TRBV4-1 combines with J gene TRBJ1-2; D unresolved. In germline, CDR1 is MGHRA, CDR2 YSYEKL. V gave up 1 base and J gave up 4 bases, with 13 bases separating them. The CDR3 runs to 15 residues. CDR3: CASSQGVSVGYGYTF. The CDR3 DNA reads TGCGCCAGCAGCCAAGGGGTATCTGTGGGCTATGGCTACACCTTC.

The chain is built from TRBV4-1 and TRBJ2-1; 10 nucleotides agree with TRBD2. Germline assignment: CDR1 MGHRA and CDR2 YSYEKL. J gave up 4 bases and V 5 bases, and 5 bases lay outside the gene matches. This CDR3 has 15 residues. The DNA of the CDR3 is TGCGCCAGCAGCACACTAGCGGGGACTTACAATGAGCAGTTCTTC. Translated: CASSTLAGTYNEQFF.

The J gene is TRBJ2-3, the V gene TRBV6-5; D is possibly TRBD1 or TRBD2 (5 bases each). V lost 10 bases to trimming and J lost 9 bases, with 23 bases between them. The CDR3 loop spans 14 amino acids. The germline V gene encodes CDR1 MNHEY and CDR2 SVGAGI. CDR3 sequence: CATPQTRGRRTQYF. The CDR3 DNA follows: TGTGCCACCCCTCAAACGAGGGGCCGCCGAACGCAGTATTTT.

The chain carries TRBV19 and TRBJ1-1; unclear D gene. CDR1 LNHDA and CDR2 SQIVND come from the germline V gene (reference sequence). V was pared by 8 bases and J by 4 bases, with 17 bases between. This CDR3 contains 14 residues. The CDR3 DNA follows: TGTGCCAGTGAGTCGAGTGACTTTAGCACTGAAGCTTTCTTT. Amino acid sequence: CASESSDFSTEAFF.

The CDR3 coding sequence is TGTGCCAGCAGCTCGGACACTACAATGAACACTGAAGCTTTCTTT. It is translated as CASSSDTTMNTEAFF. The J gene is TRBJ1-1, the V gene TRBV7-8, with D possibly TRBD1 on 5 matching bases. The CDR3 has 15 amino acids. The germline CDR1 and CDR2 sequences are SGHVS and FQNEAQ. V dropped 4 bases and J dropped 0 bases, with 12 bases sitting between them.

The chain recombines TRBV19 with TRBJ2-1; D perhaps matches TRBD2 (6 bases). The ends were cut back, 7 bases at V and 8 bases at J, with 21 bases in the middle. CDR1 is LNHDA and CDR2 is SQIVND in the germline V gene (reference sequence). The CDR3 totals 15 residues. CDR3 loop: CASTLSRGIGDEQFF. The CDR3 DNA reads as TGTGCCAGTACCCTCTCTCGGGGGATCGGGGATGAGCAGTTCTTC.

The J gene is TRBJ2-2, the V gene TRBV27, with D perhaps given as TRBD1 or TRBD2 (5 bases each). This CDR3 is built from 14 residues. Germline V CDR1 and CDR2: MNHEY, SMNVEV (reference sequence). V lost 8 bases and J lost 2, with 12 bases in between. In nucleotides, the CDR3 is TGTGCCAGCTCCTGGGGGAGCAACACCGGGGAGCTGTTTTTT. Residues: CASSWGSNTGELFF.

This chain uses TRBV10-2 with TRBJ2-3, with 11 bases matching TRBD2. This CDR3 is 16 amino acids long. Germline lookup yields CDR1 WSHSY and CDR2 SAAADI. V gave up 2 bases and J gave up 4 bases; unmatched junction bases: 5. The CDR3 spells CASSENLAGGPDTQYF. The CDR3 DNA reads TGCGCCAGCAGTGAGAATCTAGCGGGGGGCCCAGATACGCAGTATTTT.

This CDR3 reads CASSLGSWQSTDTQYF. In DNA form, the CDR3 reads TGTGCCAGCAGCTTAGGATCATGGCAAAGCACAGATACGCAGTATTTT. This chain connects TRBV7-9 to TRBJ2-3; D not certain. The CDR3 totals 16 residues. The germline V gene has CDR1 SEHNR and CDR2 FQNEAQ (reference sequence). V was shortened by 1 base and J by 0 bases, with 11 bases between the two germline ends.

This clone was seen a single time. The V and J genes are TRBV25-1 and TRBJ1-2; 8 nucleotides line up with TRBD1. Unmatched junction bases numbered 6, after V lost 4 bases and J lost 8 bases. This CDR3 comprises 13 residues. Germline V gives CDR1 MGHDK, CDR2 SYGVNS. CDR3 sequence reads: CASSASTGDGYTF. CDR3 sequence (DNA): TGTGCCAGCAGTGCCTCGACAGGGGACGGCTACACCTTC.

V and J are TRBV5-6 and TRBJ2-7; D may be TRBD2 (5 bases). Trimming left V 5 bases short and J 3 bases short, with 15 bases between. The CDR3 has 14 residues. CDR1 is SGHDT and CDR2 is YYEEEE in the germline V gene. As DNA, the CDR3 is TGTGCCAGCAGACAGACGGGATCCGTCTACGAGCAGTACTTC. Its translation: CASRQTGSVYEQYF.

The chain employs TRBV7-2 and TRBJ1-1; D might be TRBD1 (5 bases). Germline V CDR1 and CDR2: SGHTA, FQGNSA. Trimming left V 7 bases short and J 4 bases short, with 13 bases between. The CDR3 spans 13 residues. The CDR3 DNA reads TGTGCCAGCAATCCGGGACCCCTCACTGAAGCTTTCTTT. Translating gives CASNPGPLTEAFF.

The chain employs TRBV7-9 and TRBJ2-5, with TRBD1 matching over 7 bases. The CDR3 is 12 residues long. V lost 6 bases to trimming and J lost 5 bases; unmatched junction nucleotides: 3. Germline assignment: CDR1 SEHNR and CDR2 FQNEAQ (reference sequence). Here the CDR3 reads CASSPTGETQYF. Here the CDR3 DNA reads TGTGCCAGCAGTCCGACAGGGGAGACCCAGTACTTC.

The V gene is TRBV7-2, the J gene TRBJ1-6; unclear D gene. The CDR3 sequence is 14 residues long. Germline loops: CDR1 SGHTA, CDR2 FQGNSA. The V and J ends lost 3 bases and 8 bases respectively, with 11 bases between them. The chain's CDR3 is CASSFKPLDSPLHF. The CDR3 DNA reads TGTGCCAGCAGCTTTAAGCCCTTGGATTCACCCCTCCACTTT.

V is TRBV6-6 and J is TRBJ1-1, with a weak D call TRBD1 (5 bases). V gave up 7 bases and J gave up 7 bases, with 16 bases separating them. Germline V lookup: CDR1 MNHNY, CDR2 SVGAGI (reference sequence). This CDR3 contains 13 residues. The CDR3 loop reads CASNTGTRDEAFF. The CDR3, as DNA: TGTGCCAGCAATACCGGGACCCGGGATGAAGCTTTCTTT.

This chain links TRBV9 with TRBJ2-3; D unclear. The CDR3 consists of 14 residues. Trimming stripped 0 bases from V and 1 base from J, with 6 bases between. Germline V lookup: CDR1 SGDLS, CDR2 YYNGEE. CDR3 sequence reads: CASSVDVGTDTQYF. In DNA form, the CDR3 reads TGTGCCAGCAGCGTAGATGTGGGCACAGATACGCAGTATTTT.

CDR3 in DNA: TGCAGCGTTGAGAGGGCAGGGGGCGCCTACAATGAGCAGTTCTTC. This sequence encodes CSVERAGGAYNEQFF. This chain uses TRBV29-1 with TRBJ2-1; 8 bases line up with TRBD1. Germline V gene sequence: CDR1 SQVTM, CDR2 ANQGSEA. The CDR3 is 15 amino acids. V trimming: 3 bases; J trimming: 2 bases; junction bases outside the gene matches: 6.

The rearrangement uses TRBV5-1 and TRBJ1-1, with D possibly being TRBD1 (6 bases). Germline loops: CDR1 SGHRS, CDR2 YFSETQ. V was cut by 4 bases and J by 0 bases, with 10 bases left in between. The CDR3 covers 14 residues. CDR3 protein: CASSPGDVNTEAFF. CDR3 in DNA: TGCGCCAGCAGCCCAGGGGATGTGAACACTGAAGCTTTCTTT. Full variable domain (remainder filled in from reference TRBV5-1 and TRBJ1-1): KAGVTQTPRYLIKTRGQQVTLSCSPISGHRSVSWYQQTPGQGLQFLFEYFSETQRNKGNFPGRFSGRQFSNSRSEMNVSTLELGDSALYLCASSPGDVNTEAFFGQGTRLTVV.